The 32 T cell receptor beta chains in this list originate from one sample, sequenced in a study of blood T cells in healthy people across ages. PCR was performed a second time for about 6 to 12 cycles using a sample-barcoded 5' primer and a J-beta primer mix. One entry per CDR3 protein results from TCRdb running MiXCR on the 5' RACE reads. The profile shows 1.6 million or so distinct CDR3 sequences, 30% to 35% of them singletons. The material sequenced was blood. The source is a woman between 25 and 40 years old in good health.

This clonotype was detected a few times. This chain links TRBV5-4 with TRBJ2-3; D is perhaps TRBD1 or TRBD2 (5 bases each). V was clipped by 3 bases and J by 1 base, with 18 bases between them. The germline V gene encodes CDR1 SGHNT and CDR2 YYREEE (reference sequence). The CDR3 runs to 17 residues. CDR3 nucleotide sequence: TGTGCCAGCAGCTCACTAGAGGGGTTTGAGGGCACAGATACGCAGTATTTT. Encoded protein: CASSSLEGFEGTDTQYF.

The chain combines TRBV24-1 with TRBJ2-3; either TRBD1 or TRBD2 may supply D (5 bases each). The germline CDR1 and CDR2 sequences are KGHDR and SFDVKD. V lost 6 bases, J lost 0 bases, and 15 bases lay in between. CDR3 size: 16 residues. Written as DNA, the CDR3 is TGTGCCACCAGTCCCCCTCCGGGGCCAAGCACAGATACGCAGTATTTT. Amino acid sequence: CATSPPPGPSTDTQYF.

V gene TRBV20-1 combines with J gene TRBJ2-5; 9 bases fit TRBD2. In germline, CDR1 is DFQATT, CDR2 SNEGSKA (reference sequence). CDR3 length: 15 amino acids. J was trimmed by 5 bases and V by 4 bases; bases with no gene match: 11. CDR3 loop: CSAKICGGARETQYF. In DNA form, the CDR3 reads TGCAGTGCTAAAATTTGCGGGGGGGCTAGGGAGACCCAGTACTTC.

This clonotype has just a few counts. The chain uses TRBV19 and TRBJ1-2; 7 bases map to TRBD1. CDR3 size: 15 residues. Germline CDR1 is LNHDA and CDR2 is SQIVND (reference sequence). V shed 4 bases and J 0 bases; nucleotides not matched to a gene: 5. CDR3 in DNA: TGTGCCAGTAGTAGCGGACAGGATGCTAACTATGGCTACACCTTC. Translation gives CASSSGQDANYGYTF.

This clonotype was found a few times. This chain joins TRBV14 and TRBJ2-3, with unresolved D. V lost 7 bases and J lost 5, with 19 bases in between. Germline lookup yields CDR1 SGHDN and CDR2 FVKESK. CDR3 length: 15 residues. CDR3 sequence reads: CASNTETFTQDTQYF. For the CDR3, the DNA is TGTGCCAGCAACACCGAGACGTTTACCCAAGATACGCAGTATTTT.

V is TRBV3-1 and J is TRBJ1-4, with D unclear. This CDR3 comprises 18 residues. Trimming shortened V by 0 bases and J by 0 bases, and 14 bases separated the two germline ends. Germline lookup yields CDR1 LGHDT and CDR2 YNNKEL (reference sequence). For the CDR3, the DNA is TGTGCCAGCAGCCAAGATCCCCGGAGGGCGGCAACTAATGAAAAACTGTTTTTT. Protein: CASSQDPRRAATNEKLFF. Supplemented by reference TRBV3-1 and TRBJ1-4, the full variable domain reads DTAVSQTPKYLVTQMGNDKSIKCEQNLGHDTMYWYKQDSKKFLKIMFSYNNKELIINETVPNRFSPKSPDKAHLNLHINSLELGDSAVYFCASSQDPRRAATNEKLFFGSGTQLSVL.

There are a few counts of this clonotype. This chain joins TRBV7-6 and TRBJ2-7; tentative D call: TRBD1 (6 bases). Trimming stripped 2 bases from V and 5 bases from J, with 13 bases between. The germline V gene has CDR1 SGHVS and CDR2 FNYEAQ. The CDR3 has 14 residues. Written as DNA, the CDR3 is TGTGCCAGCAGCTTATCTTGGGGGCTGGACGAGCAGTACTTC. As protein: CASSLSWGLDEQYF.

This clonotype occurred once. The CDR3 sequence: CASSVGEGSEAFF. The DNA for the CDR3 is TGTGCCAGCTCCGTGGGAGAGGGATCTGAAGCTTTCTTT. V usage is TRBV18 and J usage is TRBJ1-1; D gene uncertain. V lost 6 bases to trimming and J lost 6 bases, with 14 bases between them. The CDR3 consists of 13 residues. Looked up from germline, CDR1 is KGHSH and CDR2 is LQKENI.

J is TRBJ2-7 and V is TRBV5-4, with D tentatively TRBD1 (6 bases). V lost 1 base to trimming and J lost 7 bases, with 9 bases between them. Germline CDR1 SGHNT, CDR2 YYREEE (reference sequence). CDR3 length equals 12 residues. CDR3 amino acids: CASSLWQGEQYF. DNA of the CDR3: TGTGCCAGCAGCTTGTGGCAGGGGGAGCAGTACTTC.

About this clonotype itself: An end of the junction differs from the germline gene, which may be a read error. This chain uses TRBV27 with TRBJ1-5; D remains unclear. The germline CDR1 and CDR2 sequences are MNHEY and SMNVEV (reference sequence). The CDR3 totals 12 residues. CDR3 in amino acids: CASSLGGQPQRF. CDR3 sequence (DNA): TGTGCCAGCAGTTTAGGAGGTCAGCCCCAGCGTTTT.

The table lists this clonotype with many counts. The CDR3 reads CASSLVAGASSYNEQFF. The CDR3 coding sequence is TGCGCCAGCAGCTTGGTGGCGGGGGCAAGCTCCTACAATGAGCAGTTCTTC. The V gene is TRBV5-1, the J gene TRBJ2-1; tentatively, D is TRBD2 (7 bases). Trimming shortened V by 0 bases and J by 0 bases, and 13 bases separated the two germline ends. CDR3 length equals 17 residues. CDR1 and CDR2 from the germline V gene are SGHRS and YFSETQ.

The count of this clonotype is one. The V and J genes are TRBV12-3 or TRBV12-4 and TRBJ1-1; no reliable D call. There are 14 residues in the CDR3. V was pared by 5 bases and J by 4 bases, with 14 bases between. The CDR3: CASSHGKSSTEAFF. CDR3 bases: TGTGCCAGCAGTCACGGGAAAAGTAGCACTGAAGCTTTCTTT.

The CDR3 DNA reads as TGTGCCAGCAGCGTAAGGCAGGGTCGGCCAACTAATGAAAAACTGTTTTTT. This translates into CASSVRQGRPTNEKLFF. The chain recombines TRBV9 with TRBJ1-4; a weak D match, TRBD1 (5 bases). V shed 1 base and J shed 0 bases, with 13 bases lying between them. In germline, CDR1 is SGDLS, CDR2 YYNGEE. The CDR3 is made up of 17 amino acids.

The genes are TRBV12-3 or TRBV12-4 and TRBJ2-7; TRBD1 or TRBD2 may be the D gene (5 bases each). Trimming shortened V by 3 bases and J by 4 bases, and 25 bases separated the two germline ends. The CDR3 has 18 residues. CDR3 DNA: TGTGCCAGCAGTTTGGGAAGAACGGGGACCCTGGGAATTTACGAGCAGTACTTC. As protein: CASSLGRTGTLGIYEQYF.

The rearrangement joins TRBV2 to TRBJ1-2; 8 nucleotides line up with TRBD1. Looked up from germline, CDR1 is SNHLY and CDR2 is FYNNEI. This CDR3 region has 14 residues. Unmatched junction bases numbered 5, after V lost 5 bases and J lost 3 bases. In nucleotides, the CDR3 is TGTGCCAGCAGTAGCCAGGGGGCCGACTATGGCTACACCTTC. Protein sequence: CASSSQGADYGYTF.

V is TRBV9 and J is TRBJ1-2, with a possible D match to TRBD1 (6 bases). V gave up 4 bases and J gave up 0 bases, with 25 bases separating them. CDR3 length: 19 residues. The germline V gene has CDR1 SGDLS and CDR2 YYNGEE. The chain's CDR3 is CASSTLPGTTTLANYGYTF. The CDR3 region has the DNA TGTGCCAGCAGCACCCTACCCGGGACAACTACTCTTGCTAACTATGGCTACACCTTC.

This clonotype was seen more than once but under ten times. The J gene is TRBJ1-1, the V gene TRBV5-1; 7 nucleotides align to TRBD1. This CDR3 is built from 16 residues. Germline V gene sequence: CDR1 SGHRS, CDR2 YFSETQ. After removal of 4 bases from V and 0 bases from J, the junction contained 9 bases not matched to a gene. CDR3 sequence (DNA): TGCGCCAGCAGCGTGGAGGGGGCAAGAGTGAACACTGAAGCTTTCTTT. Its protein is CASSVEGARVNTEAFF.

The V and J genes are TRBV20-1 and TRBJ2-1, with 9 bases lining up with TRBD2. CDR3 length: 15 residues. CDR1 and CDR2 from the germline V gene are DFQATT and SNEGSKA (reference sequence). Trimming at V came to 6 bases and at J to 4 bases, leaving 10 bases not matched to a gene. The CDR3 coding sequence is TGCAGTGCCCCCCAGCGGGAGGCCTATTACAATGAGCAGTTCTTC. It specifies CSAPQREAYYNEQFF.

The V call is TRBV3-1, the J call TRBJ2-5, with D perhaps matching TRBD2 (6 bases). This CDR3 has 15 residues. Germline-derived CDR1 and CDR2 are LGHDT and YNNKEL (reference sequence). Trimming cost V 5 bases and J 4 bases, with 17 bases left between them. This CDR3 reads CASSSGDHIPETQYF. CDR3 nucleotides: TGTGCCAGCAGCTCGGGAGATCATATACCAGAGACCCAGTACTTC.

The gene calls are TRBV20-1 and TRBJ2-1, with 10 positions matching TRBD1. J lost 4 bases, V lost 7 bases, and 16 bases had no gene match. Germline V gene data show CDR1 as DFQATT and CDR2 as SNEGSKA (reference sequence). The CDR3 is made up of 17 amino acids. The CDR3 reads CSVRLGEPGQGYNEQFF. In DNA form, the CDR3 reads TGCAGTGTTAGGTTGGGAGAACCGGGACAGGGGTACAATGAGCAGTTCTTC.

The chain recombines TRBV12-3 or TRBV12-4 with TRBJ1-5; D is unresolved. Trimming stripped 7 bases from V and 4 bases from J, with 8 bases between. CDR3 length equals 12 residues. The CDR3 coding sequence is TGTGCCAGCAAGATGATGAATCAGCCCCAGCATTTT. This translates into CASKMMNQPQHF.

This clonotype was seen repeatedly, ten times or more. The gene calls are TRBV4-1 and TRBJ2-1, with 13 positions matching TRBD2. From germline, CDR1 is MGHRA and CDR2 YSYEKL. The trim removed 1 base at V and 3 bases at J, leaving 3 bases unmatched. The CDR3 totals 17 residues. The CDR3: CASSQVRTSGSYNEQFF. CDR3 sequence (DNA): TGCGCCAGCAGCCAAGTCCGGACTAGCGGGAGCTACAATGAGCAGTTCTTC.

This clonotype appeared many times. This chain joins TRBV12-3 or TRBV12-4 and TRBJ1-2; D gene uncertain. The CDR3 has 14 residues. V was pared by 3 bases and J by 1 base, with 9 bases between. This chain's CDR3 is CASSLGSLNYGYTF. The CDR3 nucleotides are TGTGCCAGCAGTTTGGGCAGCCTTAACTATGGCTACACCTTC.

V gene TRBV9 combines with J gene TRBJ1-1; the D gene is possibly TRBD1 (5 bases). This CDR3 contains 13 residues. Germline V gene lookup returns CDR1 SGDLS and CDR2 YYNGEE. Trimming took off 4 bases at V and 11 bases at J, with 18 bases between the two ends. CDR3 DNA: TGTGCCAGCAGCTCCGGGGGTCCCTTTGGGGCTTTCTTT. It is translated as CASSSGGPFGAFF.

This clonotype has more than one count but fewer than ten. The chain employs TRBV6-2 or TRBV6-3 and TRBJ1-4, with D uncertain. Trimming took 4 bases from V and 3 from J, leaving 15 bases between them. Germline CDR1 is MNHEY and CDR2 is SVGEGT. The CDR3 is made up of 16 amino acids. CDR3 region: CASSSPRRAPNEKLFF. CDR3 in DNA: TGTGCCAGCAGTTCACCCCGCCGGGCCCCTAATGAAAAACTGTTTTTT.

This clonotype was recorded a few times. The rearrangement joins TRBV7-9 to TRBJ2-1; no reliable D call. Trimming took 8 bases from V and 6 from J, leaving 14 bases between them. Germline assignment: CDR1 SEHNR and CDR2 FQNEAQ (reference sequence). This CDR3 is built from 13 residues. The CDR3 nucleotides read TGTGCCAGCTTGTCTTGGCAGACCAATGAGCAGTTCTTC. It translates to CASLSWQTNEQFF.

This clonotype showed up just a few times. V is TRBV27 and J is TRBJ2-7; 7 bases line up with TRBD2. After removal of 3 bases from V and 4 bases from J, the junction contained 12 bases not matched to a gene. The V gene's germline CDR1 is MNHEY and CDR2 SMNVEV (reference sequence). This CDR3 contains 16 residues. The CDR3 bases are TGTGCCAGCAGTTTCGGGGCGGGAGTGGATTCGTACGAGCAGTACTTC. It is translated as CASSFGAGVDSYEQYF.

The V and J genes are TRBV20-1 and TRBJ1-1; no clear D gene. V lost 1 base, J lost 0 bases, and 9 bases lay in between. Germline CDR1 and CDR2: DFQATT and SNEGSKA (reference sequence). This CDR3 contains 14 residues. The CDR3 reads CSARARHLNTEAFF. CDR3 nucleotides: TGCAGTGCTAGAGCCAGACACCTGAACACTGAAGCTTTCTTT.

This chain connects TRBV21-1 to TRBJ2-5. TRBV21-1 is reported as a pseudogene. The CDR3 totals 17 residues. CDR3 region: CASSKARYEMIQETQYF. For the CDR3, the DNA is TGTGCCAGCAGCAAGGCTCGTTATGAAATGATCCAAGAGACCCAGTACTTC.

DNA of the CDR3: TGTGCCTTCTCCGGGACTAGCGGGATCACAGATACGCAGTATTTT. The encoded protein is CAFSGTSGITDTQYF. The chain is built from TRBV30 and TRBJ2-3; 13 bases fit TRBD2. CDR1 and CDR2 from the germline V gene are GTSNPN and SVGIG (reference sequence). The J segment lost 2 bases and the V segment lost 7 bases, leaving 6 bases of the junction unmatched. The CDR3 runs 15 residues.

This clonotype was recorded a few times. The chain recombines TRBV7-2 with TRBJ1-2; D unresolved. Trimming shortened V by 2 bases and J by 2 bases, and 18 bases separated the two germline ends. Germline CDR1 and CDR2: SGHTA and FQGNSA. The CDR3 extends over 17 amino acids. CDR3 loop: CASSLFPGPPENYGYTF. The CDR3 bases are TGTGCCAGCAGCTTATTTCCCGGACCACCTGAAAACTATGGCTACACCTTC.

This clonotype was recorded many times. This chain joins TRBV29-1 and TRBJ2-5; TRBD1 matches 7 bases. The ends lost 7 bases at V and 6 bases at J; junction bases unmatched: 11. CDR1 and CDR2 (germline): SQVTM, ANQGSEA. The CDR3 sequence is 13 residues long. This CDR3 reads CSGDREGLQTQYF. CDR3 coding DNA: TGCAGCGGTGACAGGGAAGGCCTCCAGACCCAGTACTTC.